This note documents a single T cell receptor beta chain sequence. Antigen unknown. The source of the sample is a study of cytomegalovirus exposure and HLA in healthy donors. The germline V gene encodes CDR1 SNHLY and CDR2 FYNNEI. This CDR3 region has 14 residues. Trimming removed 5 bases at V and 0 bases at J, with 8 bases between. Sequenced by immunoSEQ multiplex PCR; TCRdb stores in-frame clones only, minus some. The sample lists about 120,000 clones, around 89% seen once, with approximately 1.8% in the top ten. Study conclusions and caveats: Rarity held for most TCR sequences, but there were some public TCRs that occurred in many donors. According to the study, 150 to 200 TCR beta chains were cytomegalovirus-associated. There were a few CMV-associated chains whose specificity for CMV antigens was confirmed in vitro.

The TCR comes from a man aged 18 to 30 in good health and CMV-seronegative. This chain uses TRBV2 with TRBJ1-5; maybe TRBD1 (6 bases). Sequenced sample: PBMCs. CDR3 loop: CASSKDSSNQPQHF. CDR3 nucleotides: TGTGCCAGCAGTAAGGACAGTAGCAATCAGCCCCAGCATTTT.